This T cell receptor beta chain derives from a study of post-analysis software for immune sequencing data. There are a few counts of this clonotype. Its target is unknown. This CDR3 contains 12 residues. The germline V gene encodes CDR1 SNHLY and CDR2 FYNNEI. The V end lost 6 bases, the J end lost 9 bases, and 14 bases lay between the germline ends. Study-wide findings and caveats: Comparison of patients with controls showed five TRBV segments more frequent in patients, TRBV5-6, TRBV5-1 and TRBV20-1 among them.

Unique-molecular-identifier-tagged TCR beta cDNA libraries were used. TCRdb analysed the PCR reads with MiXCR anew, one entry per CDR3 protein. The sample records roughly 800,000 distinct CDR3 sequences, roughly 58% being singletons. The source of this sequence is a girl aged 10 to 17 with multiple sclerosis. The V and J genes are TRBV2 and TRBJ2-5, with unresolved D. Sequences were obtained from blood. CDR3 protein: CASRETRWSQYF. The CDR3 DNA reads TGTGCCAGCAGGGAGACCCGGTGGTCCCAGTACTTC.